This TCR beta chain was identified during a study of siplizumab effects on memory and regulatory T cells. Concerning this clone: Its cognate antigen is unknown.

Produced via immunoSEQ multiplex PCR; TCRdb's table is partial and in-frame only. The table records 90,000 to 110,000 clones, about 92% of them present only once. Study findings and constraints: Naive T cells seemed more diverse than memory cells and seemed major alloresponse contributors. Confirmatory evidence of suppressive function in proliferating siplizumab-culture Tregs was not obtained.

The CDR3 extends over 13 amino acids. Germline CDR1 is SNHLY and CDR2 is FYNNEI. Trimming stripped 7 bases from V and 5 bases from J, with 13 bases between. The chain joins TRBV2 to TRBJ2-3; tentatively, D is TRBD1 (6 bases). The sample consisted of Tregs sorted from blood. This sequence was found in a human donor in good health. CDR3 residues: CASTRTEGDTQYF. The CDR3 DNA follows: TGTGCCAGCACAAGGACAGAAGGAGATACGCAGTATTTT. The full variable domain, completed using reference TRBV2 and TRBJ2-3, is EPEVTQTPSHQVTQMGQEVILRCVPISNHLYFYWYRQILGQKVEFLVSFYNNEISEKSEIFDDQFSVERPDGSNFTLKIRSTKLEDSAMYFCASTRTEGDTQYFGPGTRLTVL.